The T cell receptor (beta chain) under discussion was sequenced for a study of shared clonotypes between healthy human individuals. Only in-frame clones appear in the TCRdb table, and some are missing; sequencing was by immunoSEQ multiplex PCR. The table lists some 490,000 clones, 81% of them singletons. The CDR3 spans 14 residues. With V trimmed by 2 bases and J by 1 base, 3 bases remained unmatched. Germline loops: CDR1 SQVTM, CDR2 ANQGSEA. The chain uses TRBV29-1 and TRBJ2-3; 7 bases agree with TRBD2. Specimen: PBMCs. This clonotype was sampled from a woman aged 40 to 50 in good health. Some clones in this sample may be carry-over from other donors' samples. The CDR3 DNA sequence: TGCAGCGTTGAAACCCTAGCGGGCACAGATACGCAGTATTTT. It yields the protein CSVETLAGTDTQYF.